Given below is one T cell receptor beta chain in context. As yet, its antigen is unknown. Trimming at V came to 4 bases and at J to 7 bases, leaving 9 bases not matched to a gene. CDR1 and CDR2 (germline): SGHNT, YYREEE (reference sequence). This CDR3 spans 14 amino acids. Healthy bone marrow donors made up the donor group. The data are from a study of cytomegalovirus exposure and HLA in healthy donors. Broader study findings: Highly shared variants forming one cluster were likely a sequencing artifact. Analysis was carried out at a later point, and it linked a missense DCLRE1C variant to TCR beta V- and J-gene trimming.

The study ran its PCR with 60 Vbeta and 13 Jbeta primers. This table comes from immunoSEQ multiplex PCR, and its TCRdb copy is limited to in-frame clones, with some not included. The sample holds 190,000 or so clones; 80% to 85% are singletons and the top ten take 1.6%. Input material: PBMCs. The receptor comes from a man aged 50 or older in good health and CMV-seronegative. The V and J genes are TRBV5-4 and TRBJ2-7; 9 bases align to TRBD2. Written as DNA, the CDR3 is TGTGCCAGCAGCCCCGAGGCAGCGGGGGGTGAGCAGTACTTC. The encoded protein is CASSPEAAGGEQYF.